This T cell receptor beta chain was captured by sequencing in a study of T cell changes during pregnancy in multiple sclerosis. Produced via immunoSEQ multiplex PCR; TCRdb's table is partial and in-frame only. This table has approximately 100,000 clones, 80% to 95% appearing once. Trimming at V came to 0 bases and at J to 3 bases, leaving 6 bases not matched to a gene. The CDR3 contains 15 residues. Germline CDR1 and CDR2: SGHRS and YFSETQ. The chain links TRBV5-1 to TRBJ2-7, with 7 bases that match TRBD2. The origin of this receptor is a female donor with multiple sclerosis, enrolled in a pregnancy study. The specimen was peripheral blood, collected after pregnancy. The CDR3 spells CASSLVRRGNYEQYF. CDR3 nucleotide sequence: TGCGCCAGCAGCTTGGTGCGGCGGGGGAACTACGAGCAGTACTTC.